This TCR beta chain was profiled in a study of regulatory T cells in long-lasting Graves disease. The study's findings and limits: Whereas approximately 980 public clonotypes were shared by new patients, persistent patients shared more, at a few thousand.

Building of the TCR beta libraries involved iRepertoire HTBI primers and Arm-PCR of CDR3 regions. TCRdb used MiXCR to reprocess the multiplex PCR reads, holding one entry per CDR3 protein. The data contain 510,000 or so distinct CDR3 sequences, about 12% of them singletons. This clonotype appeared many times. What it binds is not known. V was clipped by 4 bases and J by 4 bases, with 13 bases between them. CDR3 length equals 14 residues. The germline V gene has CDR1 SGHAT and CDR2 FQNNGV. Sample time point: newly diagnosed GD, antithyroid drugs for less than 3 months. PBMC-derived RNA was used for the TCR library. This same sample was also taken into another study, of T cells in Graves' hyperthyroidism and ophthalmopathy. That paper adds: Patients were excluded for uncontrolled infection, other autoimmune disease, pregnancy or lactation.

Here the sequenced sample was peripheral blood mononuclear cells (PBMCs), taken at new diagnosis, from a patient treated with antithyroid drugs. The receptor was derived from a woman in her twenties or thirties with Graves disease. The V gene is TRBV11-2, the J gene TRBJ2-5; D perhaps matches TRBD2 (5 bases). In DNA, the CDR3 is TGTGCCAGCAGCTCCACTAGTTTCCGAGAGACCCAGTACTTC. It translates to CASSSTSFRETQYF.